The clone carrying this T cell receptor (beta chain) was counted only a few times. Its cognate antigen is unknown. This sample was taken from a study of T cell responses to AZD1222 COVID-19 vaccine. Whole-study findings and limits: The study found vaccine-associated CD4 TCRs spanning spike, dominant at 160-218 and 743-854.

CDR1 is SNHLY, CDR2 FYNNEI, per germline. This CDR3 is built from 13 residues. The junction had 8 bases not matched to a gene; V was cut back by 8 bases and J by 6 bases. Libraries were prepared by immunoSEQ multiplex PCR; TCRdb keeps only in-frame clonotypes and omits some of them. Of around 120,000 clones listed, approximately 93% are singletons. Sample: peripheral blood, taken on day 0 of AZD1222 vaccination. The chain has TRBV2 and TRBJ2-7; TRBD1 matches at 9 bases. The TCR was taken from an adult in good health. The chain's CDR3 is CASVRDRVFEQYF. CDR3 bases: TGTGCCAGCGTACGGGACAGGGTATTCGAGCAGTACTTC.